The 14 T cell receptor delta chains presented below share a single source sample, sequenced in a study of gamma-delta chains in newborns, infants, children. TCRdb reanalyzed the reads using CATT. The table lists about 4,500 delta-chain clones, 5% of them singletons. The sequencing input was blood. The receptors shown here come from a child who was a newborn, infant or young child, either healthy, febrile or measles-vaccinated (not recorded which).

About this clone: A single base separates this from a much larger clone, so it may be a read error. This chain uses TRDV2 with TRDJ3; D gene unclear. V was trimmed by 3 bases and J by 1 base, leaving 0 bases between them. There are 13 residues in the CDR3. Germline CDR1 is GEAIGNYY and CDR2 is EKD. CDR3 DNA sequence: TGTGCCTGTGACTCCTGGGACACCCGACAGATGTTTTTC. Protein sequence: CACDSWDTRQMFF.

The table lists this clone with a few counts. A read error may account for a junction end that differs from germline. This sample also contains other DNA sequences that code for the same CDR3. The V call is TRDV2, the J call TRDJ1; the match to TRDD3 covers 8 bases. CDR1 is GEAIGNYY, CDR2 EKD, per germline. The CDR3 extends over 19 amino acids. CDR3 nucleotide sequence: TGTGCCTGCGACAATCTTCGTACTGGGGGGTCCCTGGCAAACGATAAACTCATCTTT. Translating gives CACDNLRTGGSLANDKLIF.

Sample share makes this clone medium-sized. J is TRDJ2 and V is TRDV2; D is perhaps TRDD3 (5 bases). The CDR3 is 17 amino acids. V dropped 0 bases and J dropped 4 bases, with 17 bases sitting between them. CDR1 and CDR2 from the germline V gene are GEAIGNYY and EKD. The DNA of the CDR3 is TGTGCCTGTGACACCGTGGGGACGCCGATGGGGACAGCACAACTCTTCTTT. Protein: CACDTVGTPMGTAQLFF.

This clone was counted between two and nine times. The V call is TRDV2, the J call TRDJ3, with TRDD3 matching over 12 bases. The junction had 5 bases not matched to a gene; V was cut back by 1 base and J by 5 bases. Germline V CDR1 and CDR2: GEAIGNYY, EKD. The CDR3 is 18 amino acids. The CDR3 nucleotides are TGTGCCTGTGACACACTGGGGGATACAGGACGGGACACCCGACAGATGTTTTTC. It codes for CACDTLGDTGRDTRQMFF.

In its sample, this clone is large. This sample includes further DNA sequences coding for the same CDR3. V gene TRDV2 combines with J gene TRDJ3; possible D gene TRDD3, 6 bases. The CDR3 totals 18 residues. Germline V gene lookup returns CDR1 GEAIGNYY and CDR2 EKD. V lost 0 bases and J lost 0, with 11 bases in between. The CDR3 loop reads CACDTWGPSSWDTRQMFF. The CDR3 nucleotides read TGTGCCTGTGACACCTGGGGGCCGAGCTCCTGGGACACCCGACAGATGTTTTTC.

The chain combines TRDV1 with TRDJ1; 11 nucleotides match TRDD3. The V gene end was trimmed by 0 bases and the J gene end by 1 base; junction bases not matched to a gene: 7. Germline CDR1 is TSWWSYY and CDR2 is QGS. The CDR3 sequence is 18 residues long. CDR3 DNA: TGTGCTCTTGGGGAACTGAACGAATGGGGGATACGCACCGATAAACTCATCTTT. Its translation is CALGELNEWGIRTDKLIF.

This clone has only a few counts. The CDR3 protein is CAASASDLPTLLGDRTDKLIF. CDR3 nucleotide sequence: TGTGCAGCAAGCGCGAGTGACCTTCCTACGTTACTGGGTGATCGCACCGATAAACTCATCTTT. The chain has TRAV29/DV5 and TRDJ1; TRDD2 matches 9 bases. In germline, CDR1 is NSMFDY, CDR2 ISSIKDK. CDR3 length equals 21 residues. The ends lost 0 bases at V and 1 base at J; junction bases unmatched: 22.

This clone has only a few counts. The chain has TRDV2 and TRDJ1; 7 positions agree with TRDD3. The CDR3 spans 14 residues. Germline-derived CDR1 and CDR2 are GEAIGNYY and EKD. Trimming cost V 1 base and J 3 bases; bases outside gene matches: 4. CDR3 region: CACDTGGLADKLIF. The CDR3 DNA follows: TGTGCCTGTGACACAGGGGGATTAGCCGATAAACTCATCTTT.

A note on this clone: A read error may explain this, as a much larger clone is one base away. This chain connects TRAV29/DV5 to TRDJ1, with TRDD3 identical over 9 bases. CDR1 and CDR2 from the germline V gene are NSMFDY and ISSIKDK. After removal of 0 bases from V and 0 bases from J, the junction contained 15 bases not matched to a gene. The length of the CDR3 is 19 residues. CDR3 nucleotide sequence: TGTGCAGCAAGCGGGACCCTCCATACTGGGGGACAGTACACCGATAAACTCATCTTT. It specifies CAASGTLHTGGQYTDKLIF. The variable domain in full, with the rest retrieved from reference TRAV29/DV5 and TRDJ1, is DQQVKQNSPSLSVQEGRISILNCDYTNSMFDYFLWYKKYPAEGPTFLISISSIKDKNEDGRFTVFLNKSAKHLSLHIVPSQPGDSAVYFCAASGTLHTGGQYTDKLIFGKGTRVTVEP.

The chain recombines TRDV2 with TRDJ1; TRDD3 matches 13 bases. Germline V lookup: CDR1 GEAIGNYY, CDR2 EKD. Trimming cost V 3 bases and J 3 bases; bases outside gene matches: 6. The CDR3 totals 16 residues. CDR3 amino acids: CACDVLGDTLADKLIF. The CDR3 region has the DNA TGTGCCTGTGACGTACTGGGGGATACGCTAGCCGATAAACTCATCTTT.

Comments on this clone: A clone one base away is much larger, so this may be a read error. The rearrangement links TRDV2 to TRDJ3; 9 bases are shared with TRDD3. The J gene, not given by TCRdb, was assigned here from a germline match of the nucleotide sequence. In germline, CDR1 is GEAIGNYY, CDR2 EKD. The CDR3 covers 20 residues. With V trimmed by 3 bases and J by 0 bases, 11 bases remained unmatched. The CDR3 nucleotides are TGTGCCTGTGACGCTACTGGGGGAGACGGGAGCTCCTGGGACACCCGACAGATGTTTTTC. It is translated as CACDATGGDGSSWDTRQMFF.

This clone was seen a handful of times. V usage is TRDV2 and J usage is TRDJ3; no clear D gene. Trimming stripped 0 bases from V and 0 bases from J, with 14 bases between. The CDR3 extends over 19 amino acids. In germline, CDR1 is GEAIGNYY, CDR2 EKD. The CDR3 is CACDTWAHESSWDTRQMFF. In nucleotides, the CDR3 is TGTGCCTGTGACACCTGGGCTCACGAGAGCTCCTGGGACACCCGACAGATGTTTTTC.

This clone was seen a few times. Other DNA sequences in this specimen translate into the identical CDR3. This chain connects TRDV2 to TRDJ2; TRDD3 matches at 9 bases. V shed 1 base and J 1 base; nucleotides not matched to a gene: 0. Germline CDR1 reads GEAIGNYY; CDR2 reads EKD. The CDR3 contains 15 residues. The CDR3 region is CACDTGGYLTAQLFF. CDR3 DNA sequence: TGTGCCTGTGACACTGGGGGATATTTGACAGCACAACTCTTCTTT.

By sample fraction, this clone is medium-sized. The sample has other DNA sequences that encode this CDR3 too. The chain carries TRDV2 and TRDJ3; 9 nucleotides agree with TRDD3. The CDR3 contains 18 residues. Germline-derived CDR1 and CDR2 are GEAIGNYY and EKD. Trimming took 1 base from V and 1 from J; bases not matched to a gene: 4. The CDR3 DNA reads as TGTGCCTGTGACACTGGGGGATATGGTTCCTGGGACACCCGACAGATGTTTTTC. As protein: CACDTGGYGSWDTRQMFF.